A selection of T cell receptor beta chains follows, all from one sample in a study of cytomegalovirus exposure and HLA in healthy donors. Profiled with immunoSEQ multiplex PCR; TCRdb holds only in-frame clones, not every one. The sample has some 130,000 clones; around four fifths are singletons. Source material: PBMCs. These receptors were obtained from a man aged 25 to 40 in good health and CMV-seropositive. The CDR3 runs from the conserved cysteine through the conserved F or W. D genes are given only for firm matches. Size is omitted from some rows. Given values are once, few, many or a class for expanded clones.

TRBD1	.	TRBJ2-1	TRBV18	CASSPTTGGDVNEQFF	TGTGCCAGCTCACCTACGACAGGGGGTGATGTCAATGAGCAGTTCTTC
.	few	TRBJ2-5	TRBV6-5	CASSLAWGETQYF	TGTGCCAGCAGTTTAGCGTGGGGAGAGACCCAGTACTTC
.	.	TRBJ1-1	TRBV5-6	CASSWGSNTEAFF	TGTGCCAGCAGCTGGGGCTCGAACACTGAAGCTTTCTTT
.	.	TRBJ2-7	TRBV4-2	CASRKSGGNDYEQYF	TGTGCCAGCAGAAAAAGCGGAGGTAACGACTACGAGCAGTACTTC
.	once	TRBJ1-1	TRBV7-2	CASSPQGNTEAFF	TGTGCCAGCAGCCCCCAGGGGAACACTGAAGCTTTCTTT
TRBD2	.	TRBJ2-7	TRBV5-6	CASTPAFASGRDYEQYF	TGTGCCAGCACCCCCGCGTTCGCTAGCGGGAGGGACTACGAGCAGTACTTC
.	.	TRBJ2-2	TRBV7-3	CASSLRGGLGTGELFF	TGTGCCAGCAGCCTACGTGGGGGCCTCGGCACCGGGGAGCTGTTTTTT
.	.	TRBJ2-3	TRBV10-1	CASSDTGGLGTQYF	TGCGCCAGCAGTGATACCGGGGGGCTGGGTACGCAGTATTTT
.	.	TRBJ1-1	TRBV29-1	CSVSRGREAFF	TGCAGCGTGTCTCGCGGGCGTGAAGCTTTCTTT
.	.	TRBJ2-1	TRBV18	CASSPWTIGGLNEQFF	TGTGCCAGCTCACCTTGGACCATTGGGGGCCTTAATGAGCAGTTCTTC
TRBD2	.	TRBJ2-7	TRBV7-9	CASSPGGYEQYF	TGTGCCAGCAGCCCGGGGGGCTACGAGCAGTACTTC
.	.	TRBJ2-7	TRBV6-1	CASRGGQLNYEQYF	TGTGCCAGCAGGGGGGGACAGCTGAACTACGAGCAGTACTTC
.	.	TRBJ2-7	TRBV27	CASSIMDSSSYEQYF	TGTGCCAGCAGTATAATGGACAGCAGCTCCTACGAGCAGTACTTC
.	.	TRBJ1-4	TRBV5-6	CASSLGRRVTNEKLFF	TGTGCCAGCAGCTTGGGCAGGAGGGTAACTAATGAAAAACTGTTTTTT
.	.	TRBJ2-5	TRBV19	CASSITIQETQYF	TGTGCCAGTAGTATCACAATCCAAGAGACCCAGTACTTC
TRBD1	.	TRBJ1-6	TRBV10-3	CAISLTGGSSYNSPLHF	TGTGCCATCAGTCTTACAGGGGGGAGCTCCTATAATTCACCCCTCCACTTT
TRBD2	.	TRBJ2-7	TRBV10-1	CASSESGTHSYEQYF	TGCGCCAGCAGTGAAAGCGGGACTCATTCCTACGAGCAGTACTTC
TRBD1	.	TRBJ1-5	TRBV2	CASRADRESQPQHF	TGTGCCAGCAGAGCGGACAGGGAGAGTCAGCCCCAGCATTTT
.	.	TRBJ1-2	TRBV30	CAFRPGSGSITF	TGTGCCTTTAGACCTGGTTCGGGATCAATTACCTTC
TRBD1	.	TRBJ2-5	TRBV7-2	CASSPVKGQYQETQYF	TGTGCCAGCAGCCCCGTCAAGGGACAGTACCAAGAGACCCAGTACTTC
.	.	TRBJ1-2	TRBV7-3	CASSPGQHYGYTF	TGTGCCAGCAGCCCCGGACAGCACTATGGCTACACCTTC
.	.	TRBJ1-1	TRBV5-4	CASSLSGQIPTEAFF	TGTGCCAGCAGCTTATCCGGACAGATACCAACTGAAGCTTTCTTT
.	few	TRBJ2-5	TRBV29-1	CSGELDTQETQYF	TGCAGCGGCGAACTGGACACCCAAGAGACCCAGTACTTC
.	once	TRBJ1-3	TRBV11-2	CASSLGHSGNTIYF	TGTGCCAGCAGCTTAGGACACTCTGGAAACACCATATATTTT
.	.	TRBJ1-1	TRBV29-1	CSVDHWNTEAFF	TGCAGCGTTGATCACTGGAACACTGAAGCTTTCTTT
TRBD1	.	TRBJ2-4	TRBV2	CASSGGQGNIQYF	TGTGCCAGCAGTGGGGGACAGGGGAACATTCAGTACTTC
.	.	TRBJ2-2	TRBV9	CASSVRGGNTGELFF	TGTGCCAGCAGCGTTCGAGGCGGGAACACCGGGGAGCTGTTTTTT
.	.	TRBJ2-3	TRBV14	CASSLPQDSILSSTDTQYF	TGTGCCAGCAGCCTCCCCCAGGACTCCATACTATCTAGCACAGATACGCAGTATTTT
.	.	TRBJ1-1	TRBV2	CASNHPAANTEAFF	TGTGCCAGCAACCACCCGGCGGCAAACACTGAAGCTTTCTTT
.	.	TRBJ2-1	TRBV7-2	CASNRGGLGYNEQFF	TGTGCCAGCAACCGAGGAGGGCTCGGCTACAATGAGCAGTTCTTC
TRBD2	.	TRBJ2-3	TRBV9	CASSPSLAGGSTDTQYF	TGTGCCAGCAGCCCTAGTCTAGCGGGAGGGAGCACAGATACGCAGTATTTT
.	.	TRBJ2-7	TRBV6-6	CASSHDGFQSSYEQYF	TGTGCCAGCAGCCATGACGGGTTCCAGAGCTCCTACGAGCAGTACTTC
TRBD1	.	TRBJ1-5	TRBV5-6	CASSLTGTGDSQPQHF	TGTGCCAGCAGCTTAACGGGGACAGGGGATAGTCAGCCCCAGCATTTT
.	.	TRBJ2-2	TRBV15	CATSRAQGTGELFF	TGTGCCACCAGCAGAGCGCAGGGCACCGGGGAGCTGTTTTTT
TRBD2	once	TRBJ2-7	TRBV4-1	CASSQESLAGVFYEQYF	TGCGCCAGCAGCCAAGAGTCCCTAGCGGGGGTTTTCTACGAGCAGTACTTC
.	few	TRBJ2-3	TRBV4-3	CASSQDGGLFTDTQYF	TGCGCCAGCAGCCAAGATGGGGGCCTATTCACAGATACGCAGTATTTT
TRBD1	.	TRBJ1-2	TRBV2	CASTPRTGVGYTF	TGTGCCAGCACCCCGAGGACAGGGGTCGGCTACACCTTC
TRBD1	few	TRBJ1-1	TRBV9	CASSSRTGNTEAFF	TGTGCCAGCAGCTCCCGGACAGGGAACACTGAAGCTTTCTTT
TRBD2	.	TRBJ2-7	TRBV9	CASSAGLAGVDEQYF	TGTGCCAGCAGCGCCGGACTAGCGGGAGTCGACGAGCAGTACTTC
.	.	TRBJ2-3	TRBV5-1	CASSTQTRGTDTQYF	TGCGCCAGCAGCACCCAGACTAGAGGCACAGATACGCAGTATTTT
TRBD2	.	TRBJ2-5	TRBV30	CAWSRTSFLQETQYF	TGTGCCTGGAGTAGGACTAGCTTCCTACAAGAGACCCAGTACTTC
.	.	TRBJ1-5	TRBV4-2	CASSQDLTGPTSNQPQHF	TGTGCCAGCAGCCAAGATTTAACAGGCCCTACTAGCAATCAGCCCCAGCATTTT
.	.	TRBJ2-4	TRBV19	CASSKWGRENIQYF	TGTGCCAGTAGTAAATGGGGGCGCGAAAACATTCAGTACTTC
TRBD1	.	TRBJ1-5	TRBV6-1	CASKIGQGASEPQHF	TGTGCCAGCAAGATCGGCCAGGGGGCTTCGGAGCCCCAGCATTTT
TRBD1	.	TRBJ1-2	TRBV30	CAWTGGAGYGYTF	TGTGCCTGGACAGGGGGCGCGGGATATGGCTACACCTTC
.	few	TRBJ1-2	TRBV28	CASSVLEDTYYGYTF	TGTGCCAGCAGTGTCCTTGAGGACACCTACTATGGCTACACCTTC
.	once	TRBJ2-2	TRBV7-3	CASSLTQRTGELFF	TGTGCCAGCAGCTTAACTCAGCGGACCGGGGAGCTGTTTTTT
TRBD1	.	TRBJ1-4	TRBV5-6	CASSRGQPNEKLFF	TGTGCCAGCAGCCGGGGACAGCCGAATGAAAAACTGTTTTTT
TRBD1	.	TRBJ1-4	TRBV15	CATSIRWTGINEKLFF	TGTGCCACCAGCATCCGGTGGACAGGGATAAATGAAAAACTGTTTTTT
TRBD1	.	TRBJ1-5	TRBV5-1	CASSLGDRGKNQPQHF	TGCGCCAGCAGCTTGGGTGACAGGGGGAAGAATCAGCCCCAGCATTTT
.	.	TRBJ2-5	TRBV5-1	CASSPVASGVQETQYF	TGCGCCAGCAGCCCTGTGGCGAGCGGCGTTCAAGAGACCCAGTACTTC
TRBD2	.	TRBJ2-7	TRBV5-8	CASSHAFSGSRTYEQYF	TGTGCCAGCAGCCACGCCTTTAGCGGGAGTAGGACCTACGAGCAGTACTTC
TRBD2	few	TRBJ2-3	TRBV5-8	CASSFLASGGQASTDTQYF	TGTGCCAGCAGCTTCTTGGCTAGCGGGGGACAAGCCAGCACAGATACGCAGTATTTT
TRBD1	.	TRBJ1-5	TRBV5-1	CASSYETGLNQPQHF	TGCGCCAGCAGCTATGAGACAGGGCTAAATCAGCCCCAGCATTTT
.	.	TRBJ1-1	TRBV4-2	CASSQVRAAGDTEAFF	TGTGCCAGCAGCCAAGTAAGGGCTGCCGGGGACACTGAAGCTTTCTTT
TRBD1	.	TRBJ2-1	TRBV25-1	CASSDEGARTGEQFF	TGTGCCAGCAGTGATGAGGGGGCCAGGACCGGTGAGCAGTTCTTC
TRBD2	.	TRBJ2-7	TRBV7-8	CASSPSGTLVGEQYF	TGTGCCAGCAGCCCGAGCGGGACCCTCGTGGGGGAGCAGTACTTC